This section outlines one T cell receptor (beta chain) sequence together with its context. As yet, its antigen is unknown. The data were taken from a study of cytomegalovirus exposure and HLA in healthy donors. Study observations and caveats: CMV antigen specificity was confirmed in vitro for a few CMV-associated chains.

V was clipped by 2 bases and J by 13 bases; unmatched bases: 14. Germline V lookup: CDR1 SQVTM, CDR2 ANQGSEA. The CDR3 spans 14 residues. The method was immunoSEQ multiplex PCR; TCRdb's version includes in-frame clones alone and lacks a portion of them. The top ten clones hold 1.4% to 1.5% of a sample with about 140,000 clones, approximately 84% of them seen once. V usage is TRBV29-1 and J usage is TRBJ1-2; 9 positions match TRBD1. The TCR was taken from a woman in her twenties or thirties in good health and CMV-seronegative. Sequencing was performed on PBMCs. The CDR3 bases are TGCAGCGTTGAATCCCCTGGGACAGGGTTCCGTCCCACCTTC. Its protein product is CSVESPGTGFRPTF.